Here is one TCR beta chain with its context. The data are from a study of blood T cell repertoires in COVID-19. On the study more broadly: Both acute and convalescent COVID-19 samples were obtained from the United States, Italy and Spain.

Sequenced by immunoSEQ multiplex PCR; TCRdb stores in-frame clones only, minus some. The sample lists some 150,000 clones, approximately 83% occurring once. Per the germline V gene, CDR1 is LNHNV and CDR2 is YYDKDF (reference sequence). The CDR3 spans 19 residues. Unmatched junction bases numbered 13, after V lost 0 bases and J lost 5 bases. The sample taken for sequencing was peripheral blood. The J gene is TRBJ2-3, the V gene TRBV15; TRBD2 matches at 11 bases. The TCR sequence derives from a woman aged 60 to 75 with COVID-19, enrolled during active disease. CDR3 DNA sequence: TGTGCCACCAGCAGAGAGATAATGGGGCTAGCGGGAGGTGGAGATACGCAGTATTTT. Translating gives CATSREIMGLAGGGDTQYF.